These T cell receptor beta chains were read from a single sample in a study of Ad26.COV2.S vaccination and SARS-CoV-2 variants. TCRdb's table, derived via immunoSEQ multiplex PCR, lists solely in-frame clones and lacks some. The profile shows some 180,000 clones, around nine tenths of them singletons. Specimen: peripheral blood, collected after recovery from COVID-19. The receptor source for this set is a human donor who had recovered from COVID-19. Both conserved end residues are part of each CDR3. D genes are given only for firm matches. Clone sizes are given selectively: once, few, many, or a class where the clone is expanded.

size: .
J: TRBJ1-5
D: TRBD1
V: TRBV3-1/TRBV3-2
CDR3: CASSQEDRGYGQPQHF
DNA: TGTGCCAGCAGCCAAGAAGACAGGGGTTACGGTCAGCCCCAGCATTTT

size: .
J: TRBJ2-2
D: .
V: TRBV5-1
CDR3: CASSLAPGDTGELFF
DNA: TGCGCCAGCAGCTTGGCTCCGGGGGACACCGGGGAGCTGTTTTTT

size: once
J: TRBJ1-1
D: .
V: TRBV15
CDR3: CATSRDPGRVAFF
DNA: TGTGCCACCAGCAGAGATCCAGGGAGGGTGGCTTTCTTT

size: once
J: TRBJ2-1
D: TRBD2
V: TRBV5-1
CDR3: CASSWGGTEQFF
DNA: TGCGCCAGCAGCTGGGGGGGTACTGAGCAGTTCTTC

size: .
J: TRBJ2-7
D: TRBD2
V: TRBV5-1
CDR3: CASSFGRLAGGGEQYF
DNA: TGCGCCAGCAGCTTTGGTCGACTAGCGGGAGGCGGCGAGCAGTACTTC

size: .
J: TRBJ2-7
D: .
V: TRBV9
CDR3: CASSVGGGGPYEQYF
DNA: TGTGCCAGCAGCGTAGGAGGGGGAGGGCCCTACGAGCAGTACTTC

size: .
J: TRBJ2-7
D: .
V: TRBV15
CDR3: CATSREVGRYEQYF
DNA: TGTGCCACCAGCAGAGAGGTTGGGAGATACGAGCAGTACTTC

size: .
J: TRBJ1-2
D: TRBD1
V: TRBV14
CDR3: CASSQRTGRNYGYTF
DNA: TGTGCCAGCAGCCAACGGACAGGGAGGAACTATGGCTACACCTTC

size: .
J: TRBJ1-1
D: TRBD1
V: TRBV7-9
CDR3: CASRQGLYEAFF
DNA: TGTGCCAGCCGACAGGGTTTGTATGAAGCTTTCTTT

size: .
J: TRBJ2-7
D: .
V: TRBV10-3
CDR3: CAAAGSEQYF
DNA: TGTGCCGCCGCGGGTAGCGAGCAGTACTTC

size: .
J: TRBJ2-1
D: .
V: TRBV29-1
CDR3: CSAPAGARSSYNEQFF
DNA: TGCAGCGCCCCGGCGGGGGCCCGTAGCTCCTACAATGAGCAGTTCTTC